The 25 T cell receptor beta chains below all came from one sample that was sequenced in a study of blood T cell repertoires in COVID-19. Repertoires were generated with immunoSEQ multiplex PCR, while TCRdb's copy carries only in-frame clones and drops some. Here the sample spans fewer than 120,000 clones, 75% to 80% being singletons. Sequencing used peripheral blood. The receptor source for this set is an elderly woman with active or convalescent COVID-19.

This chain joins TRBV7-3 and TRBJ2-1; 8 bases are shared with TRBD2. The CDR3 has 15 amino acids. Trimming took 2 bases from V and 7 from J; bases not matched to a gene: 7. From germline, CDR1 is SGHTA and CDR2 FQGTGA. The CDR3: CASSLYREGQNEQFF. As DNA, the CDR3 is TGTGCCAGCAGCTTATACCGGGAGGGCCAGAATGAGCAGTTCTTC.

This clone was seen only once. This chain joins TRBV7-9 and TRBJ2-4, with TRBD1 identical over 9 bases. V gave up 5 bases and J gave up 6 bases; unmatched junction bases: 11. CDR1 and CDR2 (germline): SEHNR, FQNEAQ (reference sequence). The CDR3 extends over 16 amino acids. CDR3 in amino acids: CASSRVPGQGLNIQYF. As DNA, the CDR3 is TGTGCCAGCAGCCGCGTCCCGGGACAGGGTCTAAACATTCAGTACTTC. Complete variable domain (other parts from reference TRBV7-9 and TRBJ2-4): DTGVSQNPRHKITKRGQNVTFRCDPISEHNRLYWYRQTLGQGPEFLTYFQNEAQLEKSRLLSDRFSAERPKGSFSTLEIQRTEQGDSAMYLCASSRVPGQGLNIQYFGAGTRLSVL.

The chain uses TRBV3-1 (or the pseudogene TRBV3-2) and TRBJ2-1; 8 bases map to TRBD2. J lost 9 bases, V lost 1 base, and 5 bases had no gene match. CDR1 is LGHDT, CDR2 YNNKEL, per germline (reference sequence). CDR3 length equals 14 residues. The CDR3 here is CASSQGTSTSEQFF. The CDR3 DNA is TGTGCCAGCAGCCAAGGGACTAGCACTAGTGAGCAGTTCTTC.

The chain employs TRBV4-1 and TRBJ2-1; 12 nucleotides line up with TRBD2. The V and J ends lost 4 bases and 3 bases, in that order; junction bases with no gene match: 13. CDR3 length: 19 amino acids. The V gene's germline CDR1 is MGHRA and CDR2 YSYEKL. DNA for the CDR3: TGCGCCAGCAGCCCTGTTGTGCTAGCGGGAGGGCCAGACTACAATGAGCAGTTCTTC. It encodes CASSPVVLAGGPDYNEQFF.

In its sample, this clone was seen once. The chain has TRBV5-1 and TRBJ2-1; 11 bases are shared with TRBD2. Germline CDR1 SGHRS, CDR2 YFSETQ. V lost 0 bases and J lost 4; bases outside the gene matches: 3. This CDR3 contains 16 residues. For the CDR3, the DNA is TGCGCCAGCAGCTTGGTTCTAGCGGGAGGATACAATGAGCAGTTCTTC. Amino acids: CASSLVLAGGYNEQFF.

V usage is TRBV2 and J usage is TRBJ1-2, with D perhaps TRBD1 (5 bases). V was clipped by 6 bases and J by 8 bases, with 19 bases between them. Germline CDR1 SNHLY, CDR2 FYNNEI. The CDR3 totals 14 residues. The CDR3 region is CASRRGQGAYGYTF. CDR3 in DNA: TGTGCCAGCAGACGCGGCCAGGGTGCTTACGGCTACACCTTC. The full variable domain, completed using reference TRBV2 and TRBJ1-2, is EPEVTQTPSHQVTQMGQEVILRCVPISNHLYFYWYRQILGQKVEFLVSFYNNEISEKSEIFDDQFSVERPDGSNFTLKIRSTKLEDSAMYFCASRRGQGAYGYTFGSGTRLTVV.

The J gene is TRBJ2-7, the V gene TRBV27; possibly TRBD1 for D (6 bases). V was cut by 6 bases and J by 3 bases, with 18 bases left in between. The CDR3 spans 15 residues. Germline CDR1 is MNHEY and CDR2 is SMNVEV (reference sequence). CDR3 region: CASRSQGFSYYEQYF. The DNA for the CDR3 is TGTGCCAGCAGGTCCCAGGGGTTTTCCTACTACGAGCAGTACTTC.

The chain recombines TRBV14 with TRBJ1-2; D remains ambiguous. From germline, CDR1 is SGHDN and CDR2 FVKESK. Trimming took off 0 bases at V and 7 bases at J, with 15 bases between the two ends. This CDR3 has 15 residues. The CDR3 region has the DNA TGTGCCAGCAGCCAAGATCTAGTGACCGTCGGTGGCTACACCTTC. Its translation is CASSQDLVTVGGYTF.

This chain connects TRBV19 to TRBJ2-3; TRBD2 agrees at 7 bases. Germline V CDR1 and CDR2: LNHDA, SQIVND (reference sequence). With V trimmed by 7 bases and J by 8 bases, 9 bases remained unmatched. The CDR3 spans 13 residues. The CDR3 protein is CASISGFNGTQYF. CDR3 DNA: TGTGCCAGTATTAGCGGGTTTAATGGTACGCAGTATTTT. Looking up the rest from reference TRBV19 and TRBJ2-3 gives the full variable domain: DGGITQSPKYLFRKEGQNVTLSCEQNLNHDAMYWYRQDPGQGLRLIYYSQIVNDFQKGDIAEGYSVSREKKESFPLTVTSAQKNPTAFYLCASISGFNGTQYFGPGTRLTVL.

This clone occurred once. The genes are TRBV28 and TRBJ1-1, with D unresolved. Per the germline V gene, CDR1 is MDHEN and CDR2 is SYDVKM. CDR3 length: 14 amino acids. Trimming took off 3 bases at V and 0 bases at J, with 8 bases between the two ends. The CDR3 loop is CASSFTPLNTEAFF. CDR3 sequence (DNA): TGTGCCAGCAGTTTCACTCCTCTGAACACTGAAGCTTTCTTT.

The rearrangement uses TRBV18 and TRBJ1-2, with D perhaps TRBD1 (6 bases). The CDR3 has 16 residues. V lost 1 base to trimming and J lost 0 bases, with 12 bases between them. Germline lookup yields CDR1 KGHSH and CDR2 LQKENI. CDR3 protein: CASSPQPRGANYGYTF. CDR3 sequence (DNA): TGTGCCAGCTCACCACAGCCCAGGGGTGCTAACTATGGCTACACCTTC.

The gene calls are TRBV15 and TRBJ1-4; TRBD1 aligns across 9 bases. The CDR3 extends over 16 amino acids. Germline CDR1 LNHNV, CDR2 YYDKDF (reference sequence). Trimming cost V 3 bases and J 5 bases; bases outside gene matches: 7. The CDR3 region has the DNA TGTGCCACCAGCAGCGGGACAGGGCTACCCAATGAAAAACTGTTTTTT. Encoded protein: CATSSGTGLPNEKLFF.

The rearrangement uses TRBV10-3 and TRBJ1-2; D uncertain. Trimming removed 4 bases from V and 2 bases from J, with 23 bases in between. This CDR3 is built from 18 residues. Germline V gene data show CDR1 as ENHRY and CDR2 as SYGVKD. The CDR3 reads CAISAAKPPTESNYGYTF. In DNA, the CDR3 is TGTGCCATCAGTGCCGCCAAACCCCCTACAGAGTCGAACTATGGCTACACCTTC.

The chain has TRBV7-2 and TRBJ2-1; 7 bases are a match to TRBD2. CDR3 size: 16 residues. Germline V gene data show CDR1 as SGHTA and CDR2 as FQGNSA. J was trimmed by 8 bases and V by 2 bases; bases with no gene match: 12. The chain's CDR3 is CASSLMAGVARHEQFF. The DNA for the CDR3 is TGTGCCAGCAGCTTAATGGCGGGAGTAGCCCGGCATGAGCAGTTCTTC.

V gene TRBV7-9 combines with J gene TRBJ1-6; perhaps TRBD1 as D (5 bases). Trimming removed 3 bases at V and 8 bases at J, with 11 bases between. Looked up from germline, CDR1 is SEHNR and CDR2 is FQNEAQ (reference sequence). The CDR3 spans 14 residues. Here the CDR3 reads CASSLGGLDSPLHF. The CDR3 DNA is TGTGCCAGCAGCTTGGGGGGACTGGATTCACCCCTCCACTTT.

This chain links TRBV5-1 with TRBJ2-7, with TRBD1 matching over 8 bases. Trimming took 2 bases from V and 3 from J; bases not matched to a gene: 10. The germline V gene encodes CDR1 SGHRS and CDR2 YFSETQ. This CDR3 spans 16 amino acids. CDR3 in amino acids: CASSLTLQGVDYEQYF. The DNA for the CDR3 is TGCGCCAGCAGCTTAACGTTACAGGGGGTGGACTACGAGCAGTACTTC.

The chain links TRBV6-1 to TRBJ1-5; D not resolved. The V end lost 2 bases, the J end lost 1 base, and 15 bases lay between the germline ends. Looked up from germline, CDR1 is MNHNS and CDR2 is SASEGT. CDR3 size: 17 residues. DNA for the CDR3: TGTGCCAGCAGTGAACACAGACCAGGCGAAAGCAATCAGCCCCAGCATTTT. Encoded protein: CASSEHRPGESNQPQHF.

This chain uses TRBV6-5 with TRBJ2-1, with TRBD2 matching 7 bases. There are 13 residues in the CDR3. Germline values: CDR1 MNHEY, CDR2 SVGAGI. V trimming: 1 base; J trimming: 9 bases; junction bases outside the gene matches: 3. The CDR3 region is CASSYLASGEQFF. Written as DNA, the CDR3 is TGTGCCAGCAGTTACTTGGCTAGCGGTGAGCAGTTCTTC.

The J gene is TRBJ1-2, the V gene TRBV6-5; perhaps TRBD1 as D (6 bases). V was trimmed by 5 bases and J by 7 bases, leaving 14 bases between them. The CDR3 is made up of 13 amino acids. Germline V lookup: CDR1 MNHEY, CDR2 SVGAGI. The chain's CDR3 is CASSMDSTLGYTF. CDR3 DNA: TGTGCCAGCAGTATGGACAGCACCCTTGGCTACACCTTC.

The chain recombines TRBV4-1 with TRBJ2-1; possible D gene TRBD2, 5 bases. Per the germline V gene, CDR1 is MGHRA and CDR2 is YSYEKL. This CDR3 is 13 amino acids long. The ends were cut back, 0 bases at V and 9 bases at J, with 9 bases in the middle. CDR3 coding DNA: TGCGCCAGCAGCCAAGATATCGCGGGTGAGCAGTTCTTC. The encoded protein is CASSQDIAGEQFF.

The rearrangement links TRBV7-2 to TRBJ2-7, with 7 bases fitting TRBD2. Unmatched junction bases numbered 5, after V lost 2 bases and J lost 1 base. This CDR3 region has 15 residues. Per germline, CDR1 SGHTA and CDR2 FQGNSA. The CDR3 reads CASSLLFGGSYEQYF. CDR3 in DNA: TGTGCCAGCAGCTTATTATTCGGGGGGTCCTACGAGCAGTACTTC.

The chain has TRBV9 and TRBJ1-4, with 7 bases identical to TRBD1. Germline V lookup: CDR1 SGDLS, CDR2 YYNGEE. CDR3 length: 15 amino acids. Trimming took 0 bases from V and 4 from J; bases not matched to a gene: 3. CDR3 residues: CASSVGAGGNEKLFF. The CDR3 DNA is TGTGCCAGCAGCGTAGGGGCAGGGGGTAATGAAAAACTGTTTTTT. Full variable domain (rest looked up from reference TRBV9 and TRBJ1-4): DSGVTQTPKHLITATGQRVTLRCSPRSGDLSVYWYQQSLDQGLQFLIQYYNGEERAKGNILERFSAQQFPDLHSELNLSSLELGDSALYFCASSVGAGGNEKLFFGSGTQLSVL.

V gene TRBV19 combines with J gene TRBJ2-1; D might be TRBD2 (5 bases). Germline CDR1 and CDR2: LNHDA and SQIVND (reference sequence). Trimming removed 7 bases from V and 1 base from J, with 17 bases in between. This CDR3 is built from 16 residues. In DNA form, the CDR3 reads TGTGCCAGTACCCCCCATGGGAGATTGTCCTACAATGAGCAGTTCTTC. It yields the protein CASTPHGRLSYNEQFF.

The gene calls are TRBV2 and TRBJ2-1, with TRBD2 matching over 11 bases. Germline CDR1 is SNHLY and CDR2 is FYNNEI. V shed 6 bases and J 3 bases; nucleotides not matched to a gene: 4. This CDR3 has 15 amino acids. CDR3 nucleotide sequence: TGTGCCAGCAGGCTCCTAGCGGGGGGCTACAATGAGCAGTTCTTC. Encoded protein: CASRLLAGGYNEQFF.

The chain is built from TRBV6-1 and TRBJ1-2; D unclear. Trimming shortened V by 1 base and J by 2 bases, and 8 bases separated the two germline ends. The CDR3 is 14 amino acids. Germline CDR1 and CDR2: MNHNS and SASEGT. CDR3 protein: CASSEGWRNYGYTF. In DNA, the CDR3 is TGTGCCAGCAGTGAAGGTTGGCGGAACTATGGCTACACCTTC.